These 10 T cell receptor beta chains were sequenced from one sample in a study of shared clonotypes between healthy human individuals. The method was immunoSEQ multiplex PCR; TCRdb's version includes in-frame clones alone and lacks a portion of them. Among some 2.4 million clones, roughly 93% were seen once, and the ten largest hold about 0.38%. Specimen: naive CD4+ T cells from PBMCs. Subset defined: CD45RA+ positively selected. The receptors derive from a man aged 18 to 30 in good health. Some clones in this sample may be carry-over from other donors' samples.

This clone was picked up one time. This chain connects TRBV28 to TRBJ2-7, with TRBD1 matching 12 bases. The CDR3 has 13 amino acids. Trimming removed 10 bases from V and 12 bases from J; junction bases left unmatched: 13. CDR1 and CDR2 from the germline V gene are MDHEN and SYDVKM. The CDR3, as DNA: TGTGCCATCCGGGGGGACAGGGGGCTTCTGTCGTACTTC. Translated: CAIRGDRGLLSYF.

To note about this clone: Other nucleotide sequences from this sample produce the same CDR3. The V and J genes are TRBV7-3 and TRBJ2-3; 8 positions match TRBD1. Trimming at V came to 4 bases and at J to 5 bases, leaving 5 bases not matched to a gene. CDR3 length: 14 residues. The germline gives CDR1 SGHTA, CDR2 FQGTGA. CDR3 sequence (DNA): TGTGCCAGCAGCTCCGGACAGGGTGGAGATACGCAGTATTTT. Residues: CASSSGQGGDTQYF.

CDR3 in DNA: TGCGCCAGCAGCCAAGATTGGCCAGGGGGGGTCTACGAGCAGTACTTC. This translates into CASSQDWPGGVYEQYF. The chain is built from TRBV4-1 and TRBJ2-7, with D possibly being TRBD1 or TRBD2 (7 bases each). The germline V gene has CDR1 MGHRA and CDR2 YSYEKL. There are 16 residues in the CDR3. V lost 0 bases and J 3 bases, leaving 15 bases between the germline ends.

The J gene is TRBJ2-7, the V gene TRBV7-2; no definite D call. Trimming pared 6 bases from V and 0 bases from J, leaving 15 bases between. CDR3 length: 15 amino acids. Germline CDR1 and CDR2: SGHTA and FQGNSA. Here the CDR3 DNA reads TGTGCCAGCAGGGCCCCGGCACCCGGCTCCTACGAGCAGTACTTC. Its protein is CASRAPAPGSYEQYF.

The chain employs TRBV5-1 and TRBJ2-5; D not resolved. Germline values: CDR1 SGHRS, CDR2 YFSETQ. This CDR3 has 15 residues. Trimming took 0 bases from V and 4 from J, leaving 13 bases between them. CDR3 region: CASSLGTAAVETQYF. The CDR3 DNA follows: TGCGCCAGCAGCTTGGGCACCGCAGCCGTAGAGACCCAGTACTTC.

The V call is TRBV6-6, the J call TRBJ2-7; TRBD2 is a possible D gene (5 bases). The germline V gene has CDR1 MNHNY and CDR2 SVGAGI (reference sequence). The V and J ends lost 6 bases and 2 bases respectively, with 14 bases between them. This CDR3 contains 14 residues. The CDR3: CASRPGVSPYEQYF. The CDR3 DNA reads as TGTGCCAGCAGACCCGGGGTTAGTCCCTACGAGCAGTACTTC.

V and J are TRBV4-1 and TRBJ1-2; D not certain. The length of the CDR3 is 15 residues. Germline V lookup: CDR1 MGHRA, CDR2 YSYEKL. Trimming removed 0 bases from V and 11 bases from J, with 19 bases in between. CDR3 DNA: TGCGCCAGCAGCCAAGATTTGATAGGAGAAAGAGGTTACACCTTC. This sequence encodes CASSQDLIGERGYTF.

The chain recombines TRBV19 with TRBJ2-7, with D perhaps TRBD1 (6 bases). Deletions cut 5 bases from V and 0 bases from J, with 20 bases between. This CDR3 contains 17 residues. Germline V lookup: CDR1 LNHDA, CDR2 SQIVND (reference sequence). Here the CDR3 DNA reads TGTGCCAGTAGTCTCCTCTCGAGGGCAGGGGCCTCCTACGAGCAGTACTTC. Translating it yields CASSLLSRAGASYEQYF.

The gene calls are TRBV6-6 and TRBJ2-2, with 9 bases aligning to TRBD1. The J segment lost 5 bases and the V segment lost 2 bases, leaving 3 bases of the junction unmatched. Germline CDR1 MNHNY, CDR2 SVGAGI (reference sequence). The CDR3 consists of 15 residues. The CDR3 spells CASSYRTGDTGELFF. CDR3 in DNA: TGTGCCAGCAGTTACCGGACAGGGGATACCGGGGAGCTGTTTTTT.

This sequence joins TRBV5-4 and TRBJ2-3; 8 bases are a match to TRBD1. The CDR3 has 15 amino acids. CDR1 SGHNT and CDR2 YYREEE come from the germline V gene (reference sequence). With 4 bases clipped from V and 0 bases from J, the junction kept 4 bases outside the gene matches. Here the CDR3 reads CASSPTGASTDTQYF. CDR3 sequence (DNA): TGTGCCAGCAGCCCGACAGGGGCCAGCACAGATACGCAGTATTTT. The full variable domain, with the rest looked up from reference TRBV5-4 and TRBJ2-3, is ETGVTQSPTHLIKTRGQQVTLRCSSQSGHNTVSWYQQALGQGPQFIFQYYREEENGRGNFPPRFSGLQFPNYSSELNVNALELDDSALYLCASSPTGASTDTQYFGPGTRLTVL.